This record looks at one T cell receptor (beta chain) sequence and its context. Its antigen remains unknown. The entry originates in a study of Ad26.COV2.S vaccination and SARS-CoV-2 variants. Whole-study context: In the COV1001 trial, the donor was in the Ad26.COV2.S arm.

Findings of the study overall: Considerable breadth of spike-specific CD8+ and CD4+ T cell responses has reportedly been documented following vaccination.

Treatment defined: some 19 received Ad26.COV2.S at low or high dose, single or two shots; 5 received placebo; per-sample allocation not given. Day 63 after the first vaccine or placebo injection was the time point for sampling. Produced via immunoSEQ multiplex PCR; TCRdb's table is partial and in-frame only. The sample has some 390,000 clones; about 88% are singletons. The sequence came from a person between 18 and 65 years old who received the Ad26.COV2.S COVID-19 vaccine or a placebo. Sequences were derived from peripheral blood, sampled in a trial of Ad26.COV2.S vaccine versus placebo.

CDR3 nucleotides: TGCGCCAGCAGCACTATCTCCCGAACTCAGCGGGAGAGTCTTAGGAATGAGCAGTTCTTC. It translates to CASSTISRTQRESLRNEQFF. This sequence joins TRBV4-1 and TRBJ2-1; 8 positions match TRBD2. V lost 5 bases to trimming and J lost 7 bases; unmatched junction nucleotides: 25. The V gene's germline CDR1 is MGHRA and CDR2 YSYEKL. The CDR3 totals 20 residues.